These 25 T cell receptor beta chains were sequenced from one sample in a study of cytomegalovirus exposure and HLA in healthy donors. The PCR was carried out with 60 Vbeta primers and 13 Jbeta primers. Sequenced by immunoSEQ multiplex PCR; TCRdb stores in-frame clones only, minus some. The data hold under 150,000 clones, with about 74% observed a single time. The material sequenced was PBMCs. The receptors originated from a woman between 45 and 60 years old in good health and CMV-seronegative.

V and J are TRBV27 and TRBJ1-4; 8 bases are shared with TRBD1. V lost 4 bases to trimming and J lost 8 bases; unmatched junction nucleotides: 6. The CDR3 is made up of 14 amino acids. The V gene's germline CDR1 is MNHEY and CDR2 SMNVEV (reference sequence). CDR3 nucleotide sequence: TGTGCCAGCAGTTCTACAGGGGGGCGGGAAAAACTGTTTTTT. Protein: CASSSTGGREKLFF.

This clone has only a few counts. The V and J genes are TRBV19 and TRBJ2-3, with D possibly matching TRBD1 (6 bases). The CDR3 runs 18 residues. V lost 7 bases, J lost 1 base, and 24 bases lay in between. Germline-derived CDR1 and CDR2 are LNHDA and SQIVND (reference sequence). The CDR3 coding sequence is TGTGCCAGTATGGGATATTTCAGGGGCAGTAGTGGCACAGATACGCAGTATTTT. This translates into CASMGYFRGSSGTDTQYF.

The chain combines TRBV28 with TRBJ2-3, with TRBD2 matching over 13 bases. The V gene end was trimmed by 2 bases and the J gene end by 1 base; junction bases not matched to a gene: 6. The V gene's germline CDR1 is MDHEN and CDR2 SYDVKM. The CDR3 is 18 residues long. The CDR3 DNA follows: TGTGCCAGCAGTTTAACTAGCGGGGGGGCCTATGGCACAGATACGCAGTATTTT. Its translation is CASSLTSGGAYGTDTQYF.

V and J are TRBV30 and TRBJ2-7; the D is unclear. Germline V gene lookup returns CDR1 GTSNPN and CDR2 SVGIG (reference sequence). The CDR3 runs to 11 residues. The V gene lost 5 bases and the J gene lost 9 bases, with 14 bases spanning the gap. The CDR3 bases are TGTGCCTGGTCCGAAGAGGCCTGGCAGTACTTC. This sequence encodes CAWSEEAWQYF. The full variable domain, its missing parts supplied by reference TRBV30 and TRBJ2-7, is SQTIHQWPATLVQPVGSPLSLECTVEGTSNPNLYWYRQAAGRGLQLLFYSVGIGQISSEVPQNLSASRPQDRQFILSSKKLLLSDSGFYLCAWSEEAWQYFGPGTRLTVT.

The rearrangement uses TRBV28 and TRBJ1-2; no clear D gene. This CDR3 contains 17 residues. In germline, CDR1 is MDHEN, CDR2 SYDVKM. Trimming pared 6 bases from V and 7 bases from J, leaving 27 bases between. CDR3 region: CASSRYQASPRGSGYTF. The CDR3 DNA is TGTGCCAGCAGCCGATACCAAGCCTCCCCGCGGGGTTCTGGCTACACCTTC.

The chain recombines TRBV19 with TRBJ1-2, with 8 nucleotides matching TRBD1. The CDR3 has 13 residues. The V and J ends lost 1 base and 8 bases, in that order; junction bases with no gene match: 3. Germline V gene data show CDR1 as LNHDA and CDR2 as SQIVND (reference sequence). The CDR3 loop is CASSIGTGSGYTF. CDR3 nucleotides: TGTGCCAGTAGTATAGGGACAGGGAGCGGCTACACCTTC.

This chain links TRBV6-6 with TRBJ1-2, with 9 bases matching TRBD1. The J segment lost 7 bases and the V segment lost 2 bases, leaving 8 bases of the junction unmatched. This CDR3 region has 15 residues. From germline, CDR1 is MNHNY and CDR2 SVGAGI (reference sequence). CDR3 region: CASSYGPDRGTGYTF. The CDR3 DNA is TGTGCCAGCAGTTACGGCCCGGACAGGGGCACTGGCTACACCTTC.

In DNA form, the CDR3 reads TGTGCCAGTAGTAGAGGACAGGGCATCTACGAGCAGTACTTC. It yields the protein CASSRGQGIYEQYF. This rearrangement joins TRBV19 to TRBJ2-7; TRBD1 aligns across 8 bases. Germline CDR1 is LNHDA and CDR2 is SQIVND (reference sequence). V lost 4 bases to trimming and J lost 3 bases; unmatched junction nucleotides: 5. The CDR3 runs 14 residues.

This clone was observed a few times. The gene calls are TRBV7-8 and TRBJ2-7, with 9 bases that match TRBD2. V shed 8 bases, J shed 7 bases, and the junction held 21 bases outside the gene matches. This CDR3 is 17 amino acids long. In germline, CDR1 is SGHVS, CDR2 FQNEAQ. The CDR3, as DNA: TGTGCCAGCCAGCCCCCACTCCGGACTAGCGAGGTGGGTGAGCAGTACTTC. Protein product: CASQPPLRTSEVGEQYF.

The rearrangement joins TRBV27 to TRBJ2-7; D perhaps matches TRBD2 (7 bases). Trimming removed 6 bases from V and 6 bases from J, with 18 bases in between. The CDR3 sequence is 14 residues long. Germline V lookup: CDR1 MNHEY, CDR2 SMNVEV (reference sequence). CDR3 in amino acids: CASSRSGGIFEQYF. The DNA of the CDR3 is TGTGCCAGCAGCCGTTCGGGGGGCATTTTCGAGCAGTACTTC.

The CDR3 loop is CASSFRGGASPDTQYF. The CDR3, as DNA: TGTGCCAGCAGCTTCCGCGGGGGGGCGTCCCCAGATACGCAGTATTTT. This chain connects TRBV7-9 to TRBJ2-3; 9 nucleotides agree with TRBD2. Germline V lookup: CDR1 SEHNR, CDR2 FQNEAQ (reference sequence). The CDR3 is 16 amino acids. V trimming: 3 bases; J trimming: 4 bases; junction bases outside the gene matches: 8.

The chain uses TRBV29-1 and TRBJ2-1, with a weak D call TRBD1 (5 bases). Trimming pared 5 bases from V and 0 bases from J, leaving 11 bases between. The CDR3 is 14 amino acids. The V gene's germline CDR1 is SQVTM and CDR2 ANQGSEA. CDR3 sequence: CSVTGRGSYNEQFF. CDR3 DNA sequence: TGCAGCGTTACGGGTAGGGGCTCCTACAATGAGCAGTTCTTC.

The chain has TRBV19 and TRBJ2-7; TRBD2 might be the D (6 bases). Trimming left V 5 bases short and J 8 bases short, with 13 bases between. The CDR3 runs to 12 residues. The V gene's germline CDR1 is LNHDA and CDR2 SQIVND (reference sequence). In DNA form, the CDR3 reads TGTGCCAGTAGTCCCCATCGGGGGAAGCAGTACTTC. Its protein is CASSPHRGKQYF.

The CDR3 DNA reads as TGTGCCAGCAGCGTGGACAGTACCCCCTCCTATAATTCACCCCTCCACTTT. This translates into CASSVDSTPSYNSPLHF. This sequence joins TRBV9 and TRBJ1-6, with D perhaps TRBD1 (6 bases). The CDR3 length is 17 residues. V lost 2 bases, J lost 0 bases, and 12 bases lay in between. In germline, CDR1 is SGDLS, CDR2 YYNGEE.

This sequence joins TRBV7-9 and TRBJ2-7, with TRBD1 matching over 9 bases. CDR1 is SEHNR, CDR2 FQNEAQ, per germline (reference sequence). The junction had 8 bases not matched to a gene; V was cut back by 1 base and J by 7 bases. The length of the CDR3 is 15 residues. The CDR3, as DNA: TGTGCCAGCAGCTTAGGGACAGGGGCCTTCCGGGAGCAGTACTTC. Translation gives CASSLGTGAFREQYF.

This clone has a handful of counts. Relative to the germline gene, one junction end is altered; a read error may explain this. V is TRBV10-1 and J is TRBJ2-1; 8 positions match TRBD2. CDR1 and CDR2 from the germline V gene are WNHNN and SYGVQD (reference sequence). The CDR3 runs to 11 residues. CDR3 loop: CASLQRGPAVF. CDR3 nucleotides: TGCGCCAGCTTGCAGCGGGGGCCCGCGGTCTTC.

This clone was recorded a few times. This chain links TRBV7-8 with TRBJ1-2; no clear D gene. The V gene's germline CDR1 is SGHVS and CDR2 FQNEAQ. Trimming took 5 bases from V and 4 from J, leaving 14 bases between them. The CDR3 is 14 amino acids. CDR3 DNA: TGTGCCAGCAGCGTAGGGCAGGTGGCCTATGGCTACACCTTC. This gives the protein CASSVGQVAYGYTF.

The chain couples TRBV10-1 to TRBJ1-1; 7 bases are shared with TRBD1. J gave up 0 bases and V 3 bases, and 4 bases lay outside the gene matches. Germline lookup yields CDR1 WNHNN and CDR2 SYGVQD (reference sequence). The CDR3 is 15 amino acids. CDR3 coding DNA: TGCGCCAGCAGTGACTCCGGGACAGTGAACACTGAAGCTTTCTTT. It specifies CASSDSGTVNTEAFF.

The chain's CDR3 is CASSLTLDRGADYGYTF. CDR3 in DNA: TGTGCCAGCAGCCTCACCTTAGACAGGGGGGCCGACTATGGCTACACCTTC. The chain carries TRBV5-5 and TRBJ1-2; 9 bases are a match to TRBD1. V dropped 4 bases and J dropped 3; count of bases not matched to a gene: 13. This CDR3 comprises 17 residues. CDR1 is SGHKS and CDR2 is YYEKEE in the germline V gene (reference sequence).

The chain employs TRBV2 and TRBJ1-4, with 11 bases lining up with TRBD1. This CDR3 region has 16 residues. CDR1 and CDR2 from the germline V gene are SNHLY and FYNNEI. V was pared by 5 bases and J by 5 bases, with 7 bases of the junction left unmatched. CDR3 protein: CASSYGQGAENEKLFF. CDR3 DNA sequence: TGTGCCAGCAGTTATGGACAGGGGGCGGAGAATGAAAAACTGTTTTTT.

Comment on this clone: With only one base between it and a far larger clone, this is likely a read error. The sample contains more than one DNA sequence encoding this CDR3. This chain joins TRBV5-4 and TRBJ2-7; D perhaps matches TRBD1 (5 bases). CDR1 is SGHNT, CDR2 YYREEE, per germline (reference sequence). Trimming left V 1 base short and J 0 bases short, with 5 bases between. This CDR3 comprises 13 residues. For the CDR3, the DNA is TGTGCCAGCAGCTTGAGGGGCTCCTACGAGCAGTACTTC. Translation gives CASSLRGSYEQYF.

The chain employs TRBV2 and TRBJ2-2, with D tentatively TRBD2 (5 bases). With 2 bases removed from V and 6 bases from J, the gap between germline ends came to 13 bases. The CDR3 contains 15 residues. Per the germline V gene, CDR1 is SNHLY and CDR2 is FYNNEI. The CDR3 loop is CASSEHWASPGELFF. The DNA of the CDR3 is TGTGCCAGCAGTGAACACTGGGCTAGCCCCGGGGAGCTGTTTTTT.

The sample holds a few counts of this clone. The V call is TRBV9, the J call TRBJ1-2; D call uncertain. The V end lost 3 bases, the J end lost 10 bases, and 13 bases lay between the germline ends. This CDR3 is 12 amino acids long. CDR1 and CDR2 from the germline V gene are SGDLS and YYNGEE. The CDR3, as DNA: TGTGCCAGCAGCGCCGACCGGGAGGTCTACACCTTC. It codes for CASSADREVYTF.

The table lists this clone with a count of one. This chain links TRBV18 with TRBJ1-5; 8 bases line up with TRBD1. Germline-derived CDR1 and CDR2 are KGHSH and LQKENI. There are 15 residues in the CDR3. Trimming took 6 bases from V and 5 from J; bases not matched to a gene: 9. The CDR3 DNA reads TGTGCCAGCTCTCTTGGGACAGGTGAAGATCAGCCCCAGCATTTT. Protein product: CASSLGTGEDQPQHF.

This clone was observed a few times. This CDR3 is CASTLRGTVSGNTIYF. The CDR3, as DNA: TGTGCCAGCACCCTGAGGGGGACAGTCTCTGGAAACACCATATATTTT. This rearrangement joins TRBV6-6 to TRBJ1-3; 7 positions agree with TRBD1. Germline CDR1 reads MNHNY; CDR2 reads SVGAGI (reference sequence). V lost 7 bases and J lost 0; bases outside the gene matches: 9. This CDR3 has 16 amino acids.